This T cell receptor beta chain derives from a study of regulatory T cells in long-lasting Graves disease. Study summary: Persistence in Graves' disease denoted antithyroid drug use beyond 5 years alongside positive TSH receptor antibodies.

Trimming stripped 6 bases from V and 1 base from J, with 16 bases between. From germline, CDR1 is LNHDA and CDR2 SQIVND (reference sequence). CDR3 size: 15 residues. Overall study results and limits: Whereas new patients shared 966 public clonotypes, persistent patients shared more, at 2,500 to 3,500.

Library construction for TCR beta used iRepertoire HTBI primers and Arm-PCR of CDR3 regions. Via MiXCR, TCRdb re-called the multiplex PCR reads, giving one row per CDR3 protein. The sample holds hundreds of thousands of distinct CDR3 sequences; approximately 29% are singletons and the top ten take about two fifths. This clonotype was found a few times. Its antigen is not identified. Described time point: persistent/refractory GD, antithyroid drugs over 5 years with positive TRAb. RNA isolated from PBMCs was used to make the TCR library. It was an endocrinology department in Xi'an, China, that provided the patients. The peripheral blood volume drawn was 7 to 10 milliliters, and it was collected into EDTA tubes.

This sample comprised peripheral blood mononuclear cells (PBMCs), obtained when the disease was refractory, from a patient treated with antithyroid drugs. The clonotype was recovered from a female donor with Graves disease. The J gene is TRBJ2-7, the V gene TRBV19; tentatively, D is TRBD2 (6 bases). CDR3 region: CASSTRPSESYEQYF. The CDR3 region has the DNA TGTGCCAGTAGCACCAGACCTAGCGAATCCTACGAGCAGTACTTC.